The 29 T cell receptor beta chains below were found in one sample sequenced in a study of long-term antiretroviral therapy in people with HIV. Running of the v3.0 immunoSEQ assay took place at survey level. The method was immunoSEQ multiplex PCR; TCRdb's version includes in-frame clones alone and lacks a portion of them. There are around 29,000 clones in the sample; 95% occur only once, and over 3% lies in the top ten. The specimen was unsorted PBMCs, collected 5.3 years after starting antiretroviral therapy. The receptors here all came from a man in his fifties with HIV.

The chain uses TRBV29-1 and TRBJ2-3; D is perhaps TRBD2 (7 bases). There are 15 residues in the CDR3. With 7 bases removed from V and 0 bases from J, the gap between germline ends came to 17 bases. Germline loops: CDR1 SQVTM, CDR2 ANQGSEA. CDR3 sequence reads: CSAPGAGASTDTQYF. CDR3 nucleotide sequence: TGCAGCGCCCCTGGGGCGGGGGCTAGCACAGATACGCAGTATTTT.

CDR3 in DNA: TGTGCCAGCAGCCTACGTGGGCCCGGGGAGCTGTTTTTT. It translates to CASSLRGPGELFF. The gene calls are TRBV9 and TRBJ2-2, with D unresolved. Germline loops: CDR1 SGDLS, CDR2 YYNGEE. Between the trimmed V and J ends, which lost 4 bases and 6 bases, there was a span of 10 bases. This CDR3 contains 13 residues.

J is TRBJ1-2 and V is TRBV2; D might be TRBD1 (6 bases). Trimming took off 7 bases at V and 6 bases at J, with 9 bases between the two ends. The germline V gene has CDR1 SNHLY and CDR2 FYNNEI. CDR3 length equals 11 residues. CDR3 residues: CASTAGDGYTF. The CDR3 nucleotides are TGTGCCAGCACGGCAGGGGATGGCTACACCTTC.

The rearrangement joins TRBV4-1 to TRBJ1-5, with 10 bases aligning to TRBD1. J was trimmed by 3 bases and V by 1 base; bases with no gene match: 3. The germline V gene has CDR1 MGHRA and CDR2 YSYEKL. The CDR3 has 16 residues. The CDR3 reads CASSQGGTGDNQPQHF. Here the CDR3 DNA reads TGCGCCAGCAGCCAAGGGGGGACAGGGGACAATCAGCCCCAGCATTTT.

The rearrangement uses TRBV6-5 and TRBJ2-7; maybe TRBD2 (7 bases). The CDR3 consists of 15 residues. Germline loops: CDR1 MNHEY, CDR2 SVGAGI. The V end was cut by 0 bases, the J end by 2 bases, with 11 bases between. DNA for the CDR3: TGTGCCAGCAGTTACTCGATAGGGGGGGCCTACGAGCAGTACTTC. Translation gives CASSYSIGGAYEQYF.

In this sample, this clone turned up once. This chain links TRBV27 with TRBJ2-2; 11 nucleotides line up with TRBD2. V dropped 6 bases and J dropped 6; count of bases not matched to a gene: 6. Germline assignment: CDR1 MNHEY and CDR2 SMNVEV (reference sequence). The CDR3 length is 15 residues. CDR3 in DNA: TGTGCCAGCAGCCCCAGACTAGCGGGGCCCGGGGAGCTGTTTTTT. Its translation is CASSPRLAGPGELFF.

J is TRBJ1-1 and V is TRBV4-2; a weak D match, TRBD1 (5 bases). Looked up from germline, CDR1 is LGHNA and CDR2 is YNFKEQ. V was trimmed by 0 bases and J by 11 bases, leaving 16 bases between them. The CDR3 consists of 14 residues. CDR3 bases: TGTGCCAGCAGCCAAGATGGGCAGGGCTTCCATGCTTTCTTT. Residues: CASSQDGQGFHAFF.

Here the CDR3 DNA reads TGTGCCAGCAGCGTAGCAAGCGGAGCTTACAATGAGCAGTTCTTC. Translated: CASSVASGAYNEQFF. The V and J genes are TRBV9 and TRBJ2-1, with a possible D match to TRBD2 (5 bases). Trimming took 0 bases from V and 4 from J, leaving 11 bases between them. Germline V lookup: CDR1 SGDLS, CDR2 YYNGEE. The length of the CDR3 is 15 residues. Drawing the rest from reference TRBV9 and TRBJ2-1, the complete variable domain is DSGVTQTPKHLITATGQRVTLRCSPRSGDLSVYWYQQSLDQGLQFLIQYYNGEERAKGNILERFSAQQFPDLHSELNLSSLELGDSALYFCASSVASGAYNEQFFGPGTRLTVL.

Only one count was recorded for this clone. CDR3 bases: TGTGCCAGCAGTGGGGGGGGGCAAGATACGCAGTATTTT. It translates to CASSGGGQDTQYF. The chain combines TRBV7-3 with TRBJ2-3; maybe TRBD2 (7 bases). V was shortened by 6 bases and J by 5 bases, with 12 bases between the two germline ends. Per the germline V gene, CDR1 is SGHTA and CDR2 is FQGTGA. This CDR3 has 13 residues.

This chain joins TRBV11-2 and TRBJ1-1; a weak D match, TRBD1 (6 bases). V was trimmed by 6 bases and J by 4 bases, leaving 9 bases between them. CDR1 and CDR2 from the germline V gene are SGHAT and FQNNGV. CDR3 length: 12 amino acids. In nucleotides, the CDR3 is TGTGCCAGCAGGTCAGGGGCCACTGAAGCTTTCTTT. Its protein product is CASRSGATEAFF. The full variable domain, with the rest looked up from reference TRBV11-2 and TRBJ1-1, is EAGVAQSPRYKIIEKRQSVAFWCNPISGHATLYWYQQILGQGPKLLIQFQNNGVVDDSQLPKDRFSAERLKGVDSTLKIQPAKLEDSAVYLCASRSGATEAFFGQGTRLTVV.

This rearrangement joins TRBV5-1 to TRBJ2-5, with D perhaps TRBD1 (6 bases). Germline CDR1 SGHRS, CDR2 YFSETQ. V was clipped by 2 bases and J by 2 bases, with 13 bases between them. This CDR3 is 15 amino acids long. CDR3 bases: TGCGCCAGCAGCTTAAGACAGGAAACTCAAGAGACCCAGTACTTC. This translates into CASSLRQETQETQYF.

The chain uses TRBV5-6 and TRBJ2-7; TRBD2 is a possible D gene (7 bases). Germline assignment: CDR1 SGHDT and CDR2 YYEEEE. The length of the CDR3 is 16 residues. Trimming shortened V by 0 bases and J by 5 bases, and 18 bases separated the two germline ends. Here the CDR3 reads CASSLGSGGPKDEQYF. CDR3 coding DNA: TGTGCCAGCAGCTTGGGGTCGGGGGGCCCCAAGGACGAGCAGTACTTC.

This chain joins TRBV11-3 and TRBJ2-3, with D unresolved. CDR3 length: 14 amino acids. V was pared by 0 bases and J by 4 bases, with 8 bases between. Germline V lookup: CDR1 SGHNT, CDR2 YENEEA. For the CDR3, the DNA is TGTGCCAGCAGCTTAGATGGTTCTTCAGATACGCAGTATTTT. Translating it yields CASSLDGSSDTQYF. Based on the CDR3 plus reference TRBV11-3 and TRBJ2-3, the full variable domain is EAGVVQSPRYKIIEKKQPVAFWCNPISGHNTLYWYLQNLGQGPELLIRYENEEAVDDSQLPKDRFSAERLKGVDSTLKIQPAELGDSAVYLCASSLDGSSDTQYFGPGTRLTVL.

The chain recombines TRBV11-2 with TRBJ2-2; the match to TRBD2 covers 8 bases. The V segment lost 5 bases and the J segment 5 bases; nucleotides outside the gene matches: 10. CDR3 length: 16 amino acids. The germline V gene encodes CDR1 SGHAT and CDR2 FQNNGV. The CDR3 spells CASSRVSGALTGELFF. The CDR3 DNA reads TGTGCCAGCAGCCGCGTTAGCGGGGCGCTAACCGGGGAGCTGTTTTTT.

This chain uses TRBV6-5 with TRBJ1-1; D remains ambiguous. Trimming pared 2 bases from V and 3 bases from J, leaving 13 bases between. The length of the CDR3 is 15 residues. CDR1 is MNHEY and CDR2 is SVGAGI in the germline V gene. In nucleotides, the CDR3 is TGTGCCAGCAGTTACGGCAGGAATGGACACACTGAAGCTTTCTTT. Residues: CASSYGRNGHTEAFF.

The CDR3 nucleotides are TGTGCCAGCAGCTTAGTTTTGGTTAACACTGAAGCTTTCTTT. The encoded protein is CASSLVLVNTEAFF. The V and J genes are TRBV7-2 and TRBJ1-1, with D uncertain. The CDR3 runs to 14 residues. CDR1 is SGHTA, CDR2 FQGNSA, per germline. Trimming took 1 base from V and 2 from J, leaving 8 bases between them. Variable domain in full (rest from reference TRBV7-2 and TRBJ1-1): GAGVSQSPSNKVTEKGKDVELRCDPISGHTALYWYRQSLGQGLEFLIYFQGNSAPDKSGLPSDRFSAERTGGSVSTLTIQRTQQEDSAVYLCASSLVLVNTEAFFGQGTRLTVV.

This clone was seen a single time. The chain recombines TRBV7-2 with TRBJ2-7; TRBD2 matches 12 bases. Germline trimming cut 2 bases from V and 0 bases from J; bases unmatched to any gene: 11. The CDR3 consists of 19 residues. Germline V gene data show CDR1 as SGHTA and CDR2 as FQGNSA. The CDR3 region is CASSLSSSSGGVSSYEQYF. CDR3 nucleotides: TGTGCCAGCAGCTTATCCTCCTCTAGCGGGGGGGTGAGCTCCTACGAGCAGTACTTC.

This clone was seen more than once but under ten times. CDR3 region: CASKNRPESKETQYF. The CDR3 DNA reads TGTGCCAGCAAGAACCGACCGGAATCGAAAGAGACCCAGTACTTC. The rearrangement joins TRBV2 to TRBJ2-5; D is unresolved. CDR1 is SNHLY, CDR2 FYNNEI, per germline. Trimming took off 7 bases at V and 3 bases at J, with 18 bases between the two ends. CDR3 length: 15 amino acids.

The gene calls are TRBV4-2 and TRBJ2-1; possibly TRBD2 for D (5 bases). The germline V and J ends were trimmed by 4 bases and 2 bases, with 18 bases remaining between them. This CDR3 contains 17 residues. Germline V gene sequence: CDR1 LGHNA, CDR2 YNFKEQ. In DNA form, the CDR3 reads TGTGCCAGCAGCCTCCTAAATCCGGCTAGCCCCTACAATGAGCAGTTCTTC. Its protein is CASSLLNPASPYNEQFF.

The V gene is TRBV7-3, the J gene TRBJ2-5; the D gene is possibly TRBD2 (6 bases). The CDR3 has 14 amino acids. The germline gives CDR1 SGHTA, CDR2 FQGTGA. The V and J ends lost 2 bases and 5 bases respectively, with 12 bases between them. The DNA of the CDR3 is TGTGCCAGCAGCTTAGGAGGGTCCGGCGAGACCCAGTACTTC. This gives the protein CASSLGGSGETQYF.

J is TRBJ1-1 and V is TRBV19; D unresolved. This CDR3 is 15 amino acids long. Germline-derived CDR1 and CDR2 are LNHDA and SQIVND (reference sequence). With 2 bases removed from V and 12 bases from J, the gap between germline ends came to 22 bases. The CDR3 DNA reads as TGTGCCAGTAGTATACTGGCTAAGTCCGAATTCTCTCCTTTCTTT. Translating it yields CASSILAKSEFSPFF.

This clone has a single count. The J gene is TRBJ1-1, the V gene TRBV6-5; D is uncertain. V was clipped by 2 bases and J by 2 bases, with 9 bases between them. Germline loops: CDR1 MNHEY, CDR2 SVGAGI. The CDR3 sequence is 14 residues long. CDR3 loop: CASSYGNTNTEAFF. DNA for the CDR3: TGTGCCAGCAGTTACGGAAACACCAACACTGAAGCTTTCTTT.

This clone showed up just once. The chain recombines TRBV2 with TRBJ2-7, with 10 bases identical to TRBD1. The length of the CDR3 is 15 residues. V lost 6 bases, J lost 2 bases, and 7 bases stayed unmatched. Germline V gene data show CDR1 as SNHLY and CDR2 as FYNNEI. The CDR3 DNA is TGTGCCAGCAGCCACCGGGACAGGGGTGCCTACGAGCAGTACTTC. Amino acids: CASSHRDRGAYEQYF.

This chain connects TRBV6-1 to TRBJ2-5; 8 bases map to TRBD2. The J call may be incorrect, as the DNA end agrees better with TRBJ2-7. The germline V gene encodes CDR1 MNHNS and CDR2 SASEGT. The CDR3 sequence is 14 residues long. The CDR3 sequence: CASMRAGTSYEQYF. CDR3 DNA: TGTGCCAGCATGAGGGCCGGGACTAGCTACGAGCAGTACTTC.

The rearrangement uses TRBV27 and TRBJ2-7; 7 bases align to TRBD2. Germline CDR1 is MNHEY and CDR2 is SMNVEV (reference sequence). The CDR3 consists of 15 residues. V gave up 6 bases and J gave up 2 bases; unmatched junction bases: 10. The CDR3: CASSSQLGTTYEQYF. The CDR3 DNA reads TGTGCCAGCAGCTCCCAACTTGGGACTACCTACGAGCAGTACTTC.

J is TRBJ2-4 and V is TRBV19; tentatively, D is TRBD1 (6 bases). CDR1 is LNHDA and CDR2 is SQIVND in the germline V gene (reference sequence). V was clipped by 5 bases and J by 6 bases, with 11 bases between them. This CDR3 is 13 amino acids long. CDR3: CASSGTGLNIQYF. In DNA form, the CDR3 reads TGTGCCAGTAGTGGTACAGGGTTAAACATTCAGTACTTC.

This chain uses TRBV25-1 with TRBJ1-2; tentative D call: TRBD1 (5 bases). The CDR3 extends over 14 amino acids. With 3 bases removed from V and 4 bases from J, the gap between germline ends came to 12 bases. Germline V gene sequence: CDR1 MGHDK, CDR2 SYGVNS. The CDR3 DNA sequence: TGTGCCAGCAGTGATAGACTGGGACTCTATGGCTACACCTTC. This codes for CASSDRLGLYGYTF.

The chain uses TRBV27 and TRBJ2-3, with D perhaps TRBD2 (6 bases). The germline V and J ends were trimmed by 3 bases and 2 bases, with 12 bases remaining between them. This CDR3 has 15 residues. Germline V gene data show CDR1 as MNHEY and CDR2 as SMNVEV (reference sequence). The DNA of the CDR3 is TGTGCCAGCAGTTTCACGGACTATTCCACAGATACGCAGTATTTT. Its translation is CASSFTDYSTDTQYF.

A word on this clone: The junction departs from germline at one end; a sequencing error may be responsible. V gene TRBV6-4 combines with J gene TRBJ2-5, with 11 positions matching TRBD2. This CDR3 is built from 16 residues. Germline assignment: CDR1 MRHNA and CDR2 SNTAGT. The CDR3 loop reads CASSYSSGGLEVTQYF. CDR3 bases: TGTGCCAGCAGTTACTCTAGCGGGGGGCTAGAAGTGACCCAGTACTTC.